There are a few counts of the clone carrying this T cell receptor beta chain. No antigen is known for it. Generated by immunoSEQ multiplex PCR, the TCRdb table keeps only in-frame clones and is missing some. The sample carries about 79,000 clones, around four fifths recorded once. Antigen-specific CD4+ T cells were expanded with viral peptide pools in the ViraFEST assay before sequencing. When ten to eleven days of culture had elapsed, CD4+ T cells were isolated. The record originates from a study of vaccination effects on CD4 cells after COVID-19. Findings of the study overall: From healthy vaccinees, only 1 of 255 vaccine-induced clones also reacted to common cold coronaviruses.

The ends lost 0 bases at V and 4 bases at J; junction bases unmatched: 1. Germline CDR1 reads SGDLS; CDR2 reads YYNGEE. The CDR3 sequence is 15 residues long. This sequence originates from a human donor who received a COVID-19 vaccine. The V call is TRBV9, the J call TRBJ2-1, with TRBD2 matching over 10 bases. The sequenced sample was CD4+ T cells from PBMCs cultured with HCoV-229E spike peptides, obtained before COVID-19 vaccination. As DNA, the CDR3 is TGTGCCAGCAGCGTAGAACTAGCGGGATACAATGAGCAGTTCTTC. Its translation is CASSVELAGYNEQFF.